This TCR beta chain was retrieved from a study of cytomegalovirus exposure and HLA in healthy donors. The PCR had 60 Vbeta and 13 Jbeta primers. Methods used by the authors: Some 10 million of 75 million to 85 million unique TCR beta chains were shared, per a later count. TCRdb's copy holds only in-frame clones and misses some; the assay was immunoSEQ multiplex PCR. V, J and clone size reflect that table, while D and trimming were determined from the DNA. The table lists approximately 150,000 clones, 60% to 80% of them singletons. This CDR3 has 15 amino acids. The ends were cut back, 0 bases at V and 7 bases at J, with 16 bases in the middle. CDR1 SGHNT and CDR2 YYREEE come from the germline V gene (reference sequence). Study conclusions and caveats: Of the V segments, some could not be distinguished, including TRBV6-2 and TRBV6-3, and were excluded. In a later analysis, CMV-associated beta chains were mostly HLA-associated, it appeared. Analyzed later, association rates of TCRs varied across HLA loci, with DRB1 most and HLA-C fewest.

Comments on this clone: The antigen is undetermined.

The rearrangement links TRBV5-4 to TRBJ2-5, with D possibly matching TRBD2 (6 bases). The sequence derives from a man aged 30 to 45 in good health and CMV-seropositive. Sequencing used PBMCs. This CDR3 reads CASSLAGRARGTQYF. The CDR3 DNA reads TGTGCCAGCAGCTTGGCAGGGCGGGCGCGGGGGACCCAGTACTTC. Full variable domain (outside the CDR3, taken from reference TRBV5-4 and TRBJ2-5): ETGVTQSPTHLIKTRGQQVTLRCSSQSGHNTVSWYQQALGQGPQFIFQYYREEENGRGNFPPRFSGLQFPNYSSELNVNALELDDSALYLCASSLAGRARGTQYFGPGTRLLVL.